This TCR beta chain came from a study of T cell changes during pregnancy in multiple sclerosis (dated 2019 in TCRdb). Context from the whole study: The study looked at changes in the T cell repertoire across pregnancy in women with multiple sclerosis.

Receptor libraries were prepared by the immunoSEQ multiplex PCR assay. Entries here come from immuneACCESS through TCRdb and include only in-frame sequences with V and J called. Some clones fail to appear in such tables; in the studies checked, an unresolved V gene covers under half of the shortfall, and the cause of the remainder is unknown. The sample contains around 50,000 clones, around 92% of them found a single time. The ten largest clones add up to approximately 0.62% of the sample. Counted from cysteine to phenylalanine, this CDR3 has 15 amino acids. This entry keeps only the CDR3 DNA: 45 bases, framed from base 1. Looking up the germline V gene yields CDR1 SGHAT and CDR2 FQNNGV. Relative to germline, V is 6 bases shorter and J is 5 bases shorter, with 16 bases between their ends. This clone has a handful of counts. The antigen this receptor binds is unknown. No base quality values were provided; no much bigger clone lies one nucleotide off.

This receptor was identified in a female donor with multiple sclerosis, enrolled in a pregnancy study. The V and J segments used are TRBV11-2 and TRBJ2-2; matching of 5 bases hints at TRBD2 as the D gene. This material consisted of CD4+ T cells from peripheral blood mononuclear cells, taken in the third trimester of pregnancy. The DNA is TGTGCCAGCAGTCTCGTCCTAAGGAGGACCGGGGAGCTGTTTTTT. Its protein reads: CASSLVLRRTGELFF.